This T cell receptor beta chain derives from a study of a mutant IDH1 vaccine in newly diagnosed glioma. In the study overall: The study started vaccination 4-6 weeks after radiotherapy alone, or with temozolomide cycles.

Per germline, CDR1 SGHTA and CDR2 FQGNSA. V dropped 1 base and J dropped 10 bases, with 11 bases sitting between them. The CDR3 has 14 residues. Only in-frame clones appear in the TCRdb table, and some are missing; sequencing was by immunoSEQ multiplex PCR. The sample carries tens of thousands of clones, 80% recorded once. Indicated time point: week 23, last vaccination. All doses held 300 ug of mutant IDH1 20-mer peptide, with topical imiquimod. Diagnosis in the donors showed new WHO grade 3 or 4 astrocytomas that were IDH1-mutant and ATRX-lost. In the case of this clone: Its target is unknown.

Sequences were derived from PBMCs, sampled from a glioma patient whose treatment included an IDH1 peptide vaccine. This receptor was identified in a man aged 35-49 years with glioma. V usage is TRBV7-2 and J usage is TRBJ1-6; D gene ambiguous. CDR3 nucleotides: TGTGCCAGCAGCTTAGTAGTGGCCGGGTCACCCCTCCACTTT. Translated: CASSLVVAGSPLHF.